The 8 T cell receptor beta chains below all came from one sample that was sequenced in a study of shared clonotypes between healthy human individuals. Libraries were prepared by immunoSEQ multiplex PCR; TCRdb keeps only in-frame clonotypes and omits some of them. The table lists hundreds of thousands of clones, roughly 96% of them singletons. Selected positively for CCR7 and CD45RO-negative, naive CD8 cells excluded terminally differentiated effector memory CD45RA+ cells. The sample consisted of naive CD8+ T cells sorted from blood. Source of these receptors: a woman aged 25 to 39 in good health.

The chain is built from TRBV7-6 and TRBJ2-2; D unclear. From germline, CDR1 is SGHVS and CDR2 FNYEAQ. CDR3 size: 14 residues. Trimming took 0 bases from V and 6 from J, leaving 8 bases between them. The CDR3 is CASSLAGLAGELFF. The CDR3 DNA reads TGTGCCAGCAGCTTAGCGGGATTAGCCGGGGAGCTGTTTTTT.

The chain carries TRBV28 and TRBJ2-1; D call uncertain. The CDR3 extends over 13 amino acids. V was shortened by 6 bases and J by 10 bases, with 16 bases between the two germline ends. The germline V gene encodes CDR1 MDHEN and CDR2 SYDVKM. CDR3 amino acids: CASSPAIKSEQFF. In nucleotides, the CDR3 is TGTGCCAGCAGCCCCGCAATTAAAAGCGAGCAGTTCTTC.

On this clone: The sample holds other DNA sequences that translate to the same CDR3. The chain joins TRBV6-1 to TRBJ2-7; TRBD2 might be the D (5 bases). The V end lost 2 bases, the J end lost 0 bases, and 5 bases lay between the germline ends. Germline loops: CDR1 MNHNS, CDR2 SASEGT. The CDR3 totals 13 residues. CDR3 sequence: CASSESGSYEQYF. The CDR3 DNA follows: TGTGCCAGCAGTGAAAGCGGCTCCTACGAGCAGTACTTC.

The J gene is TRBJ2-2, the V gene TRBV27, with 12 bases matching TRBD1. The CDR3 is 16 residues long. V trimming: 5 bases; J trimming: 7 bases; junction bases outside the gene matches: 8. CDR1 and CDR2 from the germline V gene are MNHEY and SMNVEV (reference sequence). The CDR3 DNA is TGTGCCAGCAGTCCTGGGACAGGGGGCGGTAGCGGGGAGCTGTTTTTT. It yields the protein CASSPGTGGGSGELFF.

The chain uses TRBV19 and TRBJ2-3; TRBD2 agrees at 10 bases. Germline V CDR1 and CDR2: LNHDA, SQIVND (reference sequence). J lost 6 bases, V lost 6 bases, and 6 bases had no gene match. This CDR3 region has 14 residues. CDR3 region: CASSPGTSADTQYF. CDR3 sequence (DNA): TGTGCCAGTAGCCCAGGGACTAGCGCGGATACGCAGTATTTT.

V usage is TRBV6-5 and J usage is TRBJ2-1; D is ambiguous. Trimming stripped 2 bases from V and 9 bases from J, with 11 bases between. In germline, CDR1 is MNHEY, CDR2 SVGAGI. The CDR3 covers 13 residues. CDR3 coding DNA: TGTGCCAGCAGTTACGCGACGCAGCGTGAGCAGTTCTTC. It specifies CASSYATQREQFF.

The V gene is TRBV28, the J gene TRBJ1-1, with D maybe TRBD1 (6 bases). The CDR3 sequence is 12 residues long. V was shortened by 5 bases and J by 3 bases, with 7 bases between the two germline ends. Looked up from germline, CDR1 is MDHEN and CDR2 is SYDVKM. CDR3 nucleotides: TGTGCCAGCAGTGAGGGGGACACTGAAGCTTTCTTT. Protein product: CASSEGDTEAFF.

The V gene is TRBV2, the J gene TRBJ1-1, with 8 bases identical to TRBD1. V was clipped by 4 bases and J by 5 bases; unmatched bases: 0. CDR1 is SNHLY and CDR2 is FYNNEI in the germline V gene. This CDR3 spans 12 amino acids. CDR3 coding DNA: TGTGCCAGCAGTGGACAGGGGACTGAAGCTTTCTTT. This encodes CASSGQGTEAFF.